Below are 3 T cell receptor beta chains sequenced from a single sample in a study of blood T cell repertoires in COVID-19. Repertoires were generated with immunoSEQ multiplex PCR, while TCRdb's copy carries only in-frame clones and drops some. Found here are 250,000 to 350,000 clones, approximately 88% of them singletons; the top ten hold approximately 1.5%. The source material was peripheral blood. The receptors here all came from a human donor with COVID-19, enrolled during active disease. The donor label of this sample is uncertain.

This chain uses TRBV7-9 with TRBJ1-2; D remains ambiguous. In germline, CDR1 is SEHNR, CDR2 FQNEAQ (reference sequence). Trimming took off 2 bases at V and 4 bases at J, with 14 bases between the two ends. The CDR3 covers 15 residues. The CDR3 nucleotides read TGTGCCAGCAGCTTAAACCTACAGAGGGTCTATGGCTACACCTTC. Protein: CASSLNLQRVYGYTF.

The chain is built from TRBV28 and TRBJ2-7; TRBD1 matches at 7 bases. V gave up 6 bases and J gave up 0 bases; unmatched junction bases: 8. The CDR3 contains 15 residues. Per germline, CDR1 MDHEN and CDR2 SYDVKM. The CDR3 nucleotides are TGTGCCAGCAGATCCAAGGGACAGTCCTCCTACGAGCAGTACTTC. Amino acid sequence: CASRSKGQSSYEQYF. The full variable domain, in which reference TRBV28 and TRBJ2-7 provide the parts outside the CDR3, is DVKVTQSSRYLVKRTGEKVFLECVQDMDHENMFWYRQDPGLGLRLIYFSYDVKMKEKGDIPEGYSVSREKKERFSLILESASTNQTSMYLCASRSKGQSSYEQYFGPGTRLTVT.

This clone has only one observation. In DNA, the CDR3 is TGCAGCGTTGAGGGGGGGACAGGGGGCGACGGAGGCAATCAGCCCCAGCATTTT. As protein: CSVEGGTGGDGGNQPQHF. This chain connects TRBV29-1 to TRBJ1-5; 12 nucleotides line up with TRBD1. Germline-derived CDR1 and CDR2 are SQVTM and ANQGSEA. V trimming: 3 bases; J trimming: 2 bases; junction bases outside the gene matches: 11. This CDR3 spans 18 amino acids.